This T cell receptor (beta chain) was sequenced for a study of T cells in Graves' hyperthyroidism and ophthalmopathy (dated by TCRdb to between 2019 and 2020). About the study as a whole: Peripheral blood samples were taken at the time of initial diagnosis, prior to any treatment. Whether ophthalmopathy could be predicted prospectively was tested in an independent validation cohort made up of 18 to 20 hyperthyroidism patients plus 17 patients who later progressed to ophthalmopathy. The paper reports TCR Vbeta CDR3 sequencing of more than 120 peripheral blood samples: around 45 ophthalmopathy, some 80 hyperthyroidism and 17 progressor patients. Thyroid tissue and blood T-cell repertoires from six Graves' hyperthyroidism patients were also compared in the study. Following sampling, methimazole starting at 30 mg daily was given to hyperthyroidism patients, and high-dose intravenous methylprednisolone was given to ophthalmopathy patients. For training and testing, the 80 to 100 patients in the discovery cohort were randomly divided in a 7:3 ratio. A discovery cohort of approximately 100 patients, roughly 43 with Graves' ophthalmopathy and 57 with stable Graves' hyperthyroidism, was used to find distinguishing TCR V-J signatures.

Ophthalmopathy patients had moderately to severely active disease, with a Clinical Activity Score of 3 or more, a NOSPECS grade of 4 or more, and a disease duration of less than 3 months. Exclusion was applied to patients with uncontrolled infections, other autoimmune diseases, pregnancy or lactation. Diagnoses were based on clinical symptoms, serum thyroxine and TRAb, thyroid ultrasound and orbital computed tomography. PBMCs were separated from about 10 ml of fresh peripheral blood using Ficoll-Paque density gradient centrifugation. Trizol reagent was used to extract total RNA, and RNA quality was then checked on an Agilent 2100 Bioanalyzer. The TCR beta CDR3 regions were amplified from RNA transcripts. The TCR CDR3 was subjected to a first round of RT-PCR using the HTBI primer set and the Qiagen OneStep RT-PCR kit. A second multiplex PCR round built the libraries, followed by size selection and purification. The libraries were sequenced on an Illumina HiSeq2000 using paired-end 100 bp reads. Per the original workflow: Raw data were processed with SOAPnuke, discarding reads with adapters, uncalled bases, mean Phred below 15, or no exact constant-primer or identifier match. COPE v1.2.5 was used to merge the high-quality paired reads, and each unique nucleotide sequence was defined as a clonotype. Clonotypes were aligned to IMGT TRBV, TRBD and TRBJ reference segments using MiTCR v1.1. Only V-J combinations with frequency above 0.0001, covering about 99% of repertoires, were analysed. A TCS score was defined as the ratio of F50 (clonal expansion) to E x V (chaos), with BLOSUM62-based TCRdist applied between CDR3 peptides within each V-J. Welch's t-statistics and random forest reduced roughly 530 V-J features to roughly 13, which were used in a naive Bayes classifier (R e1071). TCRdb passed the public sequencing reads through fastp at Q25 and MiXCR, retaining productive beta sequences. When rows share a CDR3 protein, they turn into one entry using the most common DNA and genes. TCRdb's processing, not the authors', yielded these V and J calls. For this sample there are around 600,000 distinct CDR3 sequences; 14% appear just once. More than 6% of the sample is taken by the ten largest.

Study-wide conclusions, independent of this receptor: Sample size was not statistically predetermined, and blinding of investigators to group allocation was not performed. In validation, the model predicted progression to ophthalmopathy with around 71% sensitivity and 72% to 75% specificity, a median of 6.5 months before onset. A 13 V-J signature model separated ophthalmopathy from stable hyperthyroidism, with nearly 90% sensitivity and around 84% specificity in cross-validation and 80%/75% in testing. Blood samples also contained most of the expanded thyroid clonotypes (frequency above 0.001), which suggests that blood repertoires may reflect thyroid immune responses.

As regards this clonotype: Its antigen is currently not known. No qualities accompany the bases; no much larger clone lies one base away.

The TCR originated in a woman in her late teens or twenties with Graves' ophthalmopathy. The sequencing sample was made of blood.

The nucleotides are TGTGCCAGCAGCCAACGTATGGGGCCCTACGAGCAGTACTTC. It translates to CASSQRMGPYEQYF. This chain joins TRBV3-1 to TRBJ2-7; a tentative D call is TRBD1 (5 bases match). CDR1 and CDR2 are drawn from the germline V gene (reference sequence): LGHDT, YNNKEL. V loses 2 bases of germline sequence and J loses 2 bases, and the interval between the two ends is 10 bases. There are 14 amino acids in the CDR3, from cysteine to phenylalanine inclusive. The read is trimmed to its CDR3 DNA, 42 bases read in frame from base 1.